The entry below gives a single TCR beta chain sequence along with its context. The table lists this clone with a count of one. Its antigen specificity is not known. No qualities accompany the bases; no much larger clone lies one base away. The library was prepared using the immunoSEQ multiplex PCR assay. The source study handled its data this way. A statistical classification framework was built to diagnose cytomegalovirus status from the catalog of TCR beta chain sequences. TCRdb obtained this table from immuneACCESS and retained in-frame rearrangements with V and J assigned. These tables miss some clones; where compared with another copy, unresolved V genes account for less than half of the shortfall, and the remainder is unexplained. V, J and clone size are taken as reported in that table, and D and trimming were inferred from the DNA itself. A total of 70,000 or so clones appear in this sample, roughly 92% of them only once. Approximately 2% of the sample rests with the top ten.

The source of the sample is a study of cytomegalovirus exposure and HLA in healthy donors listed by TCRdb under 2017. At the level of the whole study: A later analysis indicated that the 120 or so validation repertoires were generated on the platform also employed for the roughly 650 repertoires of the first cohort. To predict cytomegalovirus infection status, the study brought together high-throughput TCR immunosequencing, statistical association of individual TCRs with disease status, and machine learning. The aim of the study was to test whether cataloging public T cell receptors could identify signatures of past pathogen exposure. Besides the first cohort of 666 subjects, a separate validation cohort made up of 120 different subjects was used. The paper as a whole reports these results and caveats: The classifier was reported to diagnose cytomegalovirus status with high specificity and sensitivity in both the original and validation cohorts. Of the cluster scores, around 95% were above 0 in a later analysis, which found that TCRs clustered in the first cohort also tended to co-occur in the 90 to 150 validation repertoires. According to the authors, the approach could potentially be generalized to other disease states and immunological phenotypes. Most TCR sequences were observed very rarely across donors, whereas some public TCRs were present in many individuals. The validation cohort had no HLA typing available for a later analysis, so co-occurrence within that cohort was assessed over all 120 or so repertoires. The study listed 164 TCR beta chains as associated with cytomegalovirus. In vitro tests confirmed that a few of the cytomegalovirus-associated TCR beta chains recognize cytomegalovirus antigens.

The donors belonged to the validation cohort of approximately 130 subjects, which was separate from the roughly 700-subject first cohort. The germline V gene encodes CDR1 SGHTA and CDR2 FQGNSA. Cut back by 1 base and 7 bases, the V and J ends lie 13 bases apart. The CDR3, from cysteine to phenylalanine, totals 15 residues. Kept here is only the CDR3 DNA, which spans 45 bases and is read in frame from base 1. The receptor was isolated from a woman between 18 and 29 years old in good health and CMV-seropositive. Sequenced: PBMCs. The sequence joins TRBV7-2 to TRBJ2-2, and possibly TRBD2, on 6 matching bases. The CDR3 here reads CASSLGLATGGELFF. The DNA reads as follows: TGTGCCAGCAGCTTAGGGCTAGCGACTGGCGGGGAGCTGTTTTTT.